Presented here are 18 T cell receptor beta chains from one specimen sequenced in a study of blood T cell repertoires in COVID-19 (dated by TCRdb to 2019 to 2021). Libraries were made using the immunoSEQ multiplex PCR assay. TCRdb provides this immuneACCESS table in a form limited to in-frame rearrangements. Some clones are lacking; in checked studies, under half of them reflect an unresolved V gene, and why the rest are absent is not known. The sample table contains around 370,000 clones; only one count was recorded for around nine tenths of them. The ten largest clonotypes hold roughly 6.6% of the sample. Sequenced material: peripheral blood. The receptors come from a woman between 65 and 79 years old with COVID-19, enrolled during active disease.

The J gene is TRBJ2-1, the V gene TRBV5-1, with 11 bases aligning to TRBD2. Germline trimming cut 2 bases from V and 6 bases from J; bases unmatched to any gene: 7. The CDR3 runs to 16 residues. Germline lookup yields CDR1 SGHRS and CDR2 YFSETQ. The CDR3 DNA sequence: TGCGCCAGCAGCTTACCCGGGACTAGCGGATCCAATGAGCAGTTCTTC. Translation gives CASSLPGTSGSNEQFF. The full variable domain, with the rest looked up from reference TRBV5-1 and TRBJ2-1, is KAGVTQTPRYLIKTRGQQVTLSCSPISGHRSVSWYQQTPGQGLQFLFEYFSETQRNKGNFPGRFSGRQFSNSRSEMNVSTLELGDSALYLCASSLPGTSGSNEQFFGPGTRLTVL.

The J gene is TRBJ2-3, the V gene TRBV6-1; 9 nucleotides line up with TRBD2. J was trimmed by 4 bases and V by 3 bases; bases with no gene match: 2. This CDR3 has 14 residues. Germline assignment: CDR1 MNHNS and CDR2 SASEGT. CDR3 in DNA: TGTGCCAGCAGTGAGCGGGGGGGCTCAGATACGCAGTATTTT. This codes for CASSERGGSDTQYF.

This chain links TRBV5-5 with TRBJ1-2, with TRBD1 as a possible D gene (5 bases). Per the germline V gene, CDR1 is SGHKS and CDR2 is YYEKEE (reference sequence). CDR3 length: 14 residues. The V end lost 0 bases, the J end lost 4 bases, and 10 bases lay between the germline ends. The CDR3 bases are TGTGCCAGCAGCTTGGAAGGGGCCCCCTATGGCTACACCTTC. Translating it yields CASSLEGAPYGYTF. The complete variable domain, with remaining parts taken from reference TRBV5-5 and TRBJ1-2, reads DAGVTQSPTHLIKTRGQQVTLRCSPISGHKSVSWYQQVLGQGPQFIFQYYEKEERGRGNFPDRFSARQFPNYSSELNVNALLLGDSALYLCASSLEGAPYGYTFGSGTRLTVV.

This clone was observed a handful of times. This chain joins TRBV15 and TRBJ1-4, with TRBD1 identical over 7 bases. The CDR3 spans 15 residues. J lost 0 bases, V lost 2 bases, and 0 bases had no gene match. Looked up from germline, CDR1 is LNHNV and CDR2 is YYDKDF (reference sequence). DNA of the CDR3: TGTGCCACCAGCAGAACAGGGGCAACTAATGAAAAACTGTTTTTT. Amino acids: CATSRTGATNEKLFF.

The V and J genes are TRBV5-1 and TRBJ2-3; TRBD2 matches 8 bases. CDR3 length equals 16 residues. With V trimmed by 0 bases and J by 5 bases, 8 bases remained unmatched. Germline V gene sequence: CDR1 SGHRS, CDR2 YFSETQ. CDR3 sequence: CASSLVDGGAGDTQYF. DNA for the CDR3: TGCGCCAGCAGCTTGGTGGACGGGGGGGCCGGAGATACGCAGTATTTT.

This clone was seen more than once but under ten times. As DNA, the CDR3 is TGTGCCAGCAGCTTATTCGAGGGAAACACCATATATTTT. It encodes CASSLFEGNTIYF. V gene TRBV11-2 combines with J gene TRBJ1-3; D ambiguous. V was pared by 2 bases and J by 4 bases, with 6 bases between. This CDR3 has 13 amino acids. Germline assignment: CDR1 SGHAT and CDR2 FQNNGV.

This chain links TRBV29-1 with TRBJ2-1, with a tentative D call TRBD1 (6 bases). Deletions cut 3 bases from V and 8 bases from J, with 11 bases between. The CDR3 runs to 12 residues. The germline CDR1 and CDR2 sequences are SQVTM and ANQGSEA. CDR3 loop: CSVDRGRDEQFF. CDR3 DNA sequence: TGCAGCGTTGACAGGGGCCGCGATGAGCAGTTCTTC.

This sequence joins TRBV5-4 and TRBJ2-1; no firm D call. V lost 5 bases to trimming and J lost 4 bases, with 7 bases between them. Germline V gene lookup returns CDR1 SGHNT and CDR2 YYREEE (reference sequence). The CDR3 extends over 12 amino acids. CDR3 sequence: CASRTDYNEQFF. The CDR3 DNA follows: TGTGCCAGCAGAACAGATTACAATGAGCAGTTCTTC.

J is TRBJ2-5 and V is TRBV2; TRBD2 is a possible D gene (5 bases). The germline gives CDR1 SNHLY, CDR2 FYNNEI. The CDR3 covers 13 residues. Trimming pared 4 bases from V and 5 bases from J, leaving 11 bases between. DNA for the CDR3: TGTGCCAGCAGTGGAGGGCTAGGGGAGACCCAGTACTTC. It yields the protein CASSGGLGETQYF.

The rearrangement uses TRBV30 and TRBJ2-1; 7 bases line up with TRBD2. Germline V lookup: CDR1 GTSNPN, CDR2 SVGIG (reference sequence). V shed 2 bases and J 5 bases; nucleotides not matched to a gene: 3. This CDR3 is 13 amino acids long. CDR3 loop: CAWSPGGNNEQFF. In DNA form, the CDR3 reads TGTGCCTGGAGTCCCGGGGGGAACAATGAGCAGTTCTTC.

CDR3 loop: CASSRLAGVKNIQYF. Here the CDR3 DNA reads TGTGCCAGCAGTCGACTAGCGGGAGTCAAAAACATTCAGTACTTC. The V gene is TRBV3-1 (or the pseudogene TRBV3-2), the J gene TRBJ2-4; 12 bases map to TRBD2. Germline-derived CDR1 and CDR2 are LGHDT and YNNKEL (reference sequence). The CDR3 extends over 15 amino acids. J was trimmed by 3 bases and V by 6 bases; bases with no gene match: 3.

This clone was seen once. The chain joins TRBV29-1 to TRBJ1-1; maybe TRBD1 (5 bases). The V end lost 4 bases, the J end lost 8 bases, and 11 bases lay between the germline ends. Per the germline V gene, CDR1 is SQVTM and CDR2 is ANQGSEA. This CDR3 spans 11 amino acids. The CDR3 coding sequence is TGCAGCGTTGTCGTTGGACAAGAAGCTTTCTTT. Its protein is CSVVVGQEAFF.

The chain combines TRBV19 with TRBJ1-2, with D perhaps matching TRBD1 (5 bases). V was shortened by 5 bases and J by 4 bases, with 17 bases between the two germline ends. The CDR3 is 15 residues long. Germline V CDR1 and CDR2: LNHDA, SQIVND (reference sequence). The CDR3 region is CASSQSAGKPYGYTF. As DNA, the CDR3 is TGTGCCAGTAGTCAATCGGCAGGGAAACCCTATGGCTACACCTTC.

The V gene is TRBV24-1, the J gene TRBJ2-7, with 7 bases identical to TRBD1. The V gene end was trimmed by 4 bases and the J gene end by 2 bases; junction bases not matched to a gene: 13. The CDR3 is 17 residues long. Germline values: CDR1 KGHDR, CDR2 SFDVKD. In DNA, the CDR3 is TGTGCCACCAGTGACGATACAGGGGTAGATAGTCCCTACGAGCAGTACTTC. This gives the protein CATSDDTGVDSPYEQYF.

The chain recombines TRBV24-1 with TRBJ2-1, with 7 bases fitting TRBD1. The trim removed 5 bases at V and 10 bases at J, leaving 10 bases unmatched. The CDR3 runs to 14 residues. Germline-derived CDR1 and CDR2 are KGHDR and SFDVKD. CDR3 sequence: CATSALGQPTEQFF. Written as DNA, the CDR3 is TGTGCCACCAGTGCCCTGGGACAGCCCACGGAGCAGTTCTTC.

The rearrangement joins TRBV7-2 to TRBJ1-6; a possible D gene is TRBD1 (5 bases). CDR1 and CDR2 (germline): SGHTA, FQGNSA. CDR3 size: 14 residues. V lost 4 bases and J 9 bases, leaving 13 bases between the germline ends. The CDR3 DNA is TGTGCCAGCAGCTCCCCCCTGGGGGGTTCACCCCTCCACTTT. Its translation is CASSSPLGGSPLHF.

The rearrangement uses TRBV10-1 and TRBJ2-3; weak D call: TRBD1 (6 bases). Looked up from germline, CDR1 is WNHNN and CDR2 is SYGVQD (reference sequence). Trimming shortened V by 11 bases and J by 4 bases, and 22 bases separated the two germline ends. This CDR3 has 15 amino acids. CDR3 coding DNA: TGCGCCTACGCCCACCCCCGTGAGGGGGCAGATACGCAGTATTTT. It yields the protein CAYAHPREGADTQYF.

The chain couples TRBV27 to TRBJ1-1, with D possibly TRBD1 on 6 matching bases. Germline CDR1 MNHEY, CDR2 SMNVEV (reference sequence). V was clipped by 6 bases and J by 0 bases, with 11 bases between them. The CDR3 totals 14 residues. The DNA for the CDR3 is TGTGCCAGCAGCAAGGACAGATTGAACACTGAAGCTTTCTTT. Its protein product is CASSKDRLNTEAFF.